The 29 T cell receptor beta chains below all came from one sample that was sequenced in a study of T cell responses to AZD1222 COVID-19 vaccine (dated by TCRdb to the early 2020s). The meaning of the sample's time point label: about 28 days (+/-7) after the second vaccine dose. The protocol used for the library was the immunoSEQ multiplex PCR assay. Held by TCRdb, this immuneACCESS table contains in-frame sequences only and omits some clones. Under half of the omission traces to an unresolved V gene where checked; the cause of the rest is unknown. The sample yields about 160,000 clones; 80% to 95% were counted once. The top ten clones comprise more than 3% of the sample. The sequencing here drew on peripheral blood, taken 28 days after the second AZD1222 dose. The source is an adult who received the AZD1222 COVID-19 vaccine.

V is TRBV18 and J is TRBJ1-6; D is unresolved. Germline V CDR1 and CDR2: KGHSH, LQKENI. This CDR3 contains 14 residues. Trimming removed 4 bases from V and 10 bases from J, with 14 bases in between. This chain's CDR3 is CASSQGVAESPLHF. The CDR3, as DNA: TGTGCCAGCTCACAGGGCGTTGCGGAGTCACCCCTCCACTTT.

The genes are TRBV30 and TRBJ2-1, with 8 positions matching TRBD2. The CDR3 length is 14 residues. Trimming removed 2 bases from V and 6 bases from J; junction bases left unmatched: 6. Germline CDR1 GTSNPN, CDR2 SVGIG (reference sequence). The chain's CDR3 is CAWSPSGFANEQFF. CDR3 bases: TGTGCCTGGAGTCCTAGCGGGTTCGCCAATGAGCAGTTCTTC. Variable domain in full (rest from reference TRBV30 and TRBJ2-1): SQTIHQWPATLVQPVGSPLSLECTVEGTSNPNLYWYRQAAGRGLQLLFYSVGIGQISSEVPQNLSASRPQDRQFILSSKKLLLSDSGFYLCAWSPSGFANEQFFGPGTRLTVL.

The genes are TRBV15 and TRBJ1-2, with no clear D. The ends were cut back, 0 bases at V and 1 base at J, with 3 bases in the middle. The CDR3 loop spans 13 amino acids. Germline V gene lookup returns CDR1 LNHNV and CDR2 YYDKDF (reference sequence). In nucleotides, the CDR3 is TGTGCCACCAGCAGAGATGTTAACTATGGCTACACCTTC. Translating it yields CATSRDVNYGYTF. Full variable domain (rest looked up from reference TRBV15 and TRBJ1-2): DAMVIQNPRYQVTQFGKPVTLSCSQTLNHNVMYWYQQKSSQAPKLLFHYYDKDFNNEADTPDNFQSRRPNTSFCFLDIRSPGLGDTAMYLCATSRDVNYGYTFGSGTRLTVV.

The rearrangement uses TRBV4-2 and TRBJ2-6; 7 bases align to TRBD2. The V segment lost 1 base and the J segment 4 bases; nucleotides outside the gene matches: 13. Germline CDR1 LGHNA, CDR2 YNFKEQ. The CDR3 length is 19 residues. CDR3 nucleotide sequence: TGTGCCAGCAGCCAAGCGGGAGGAGCCCCTCGGGGGGGGGCCAACGTCCTGACTTTC. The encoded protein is CASSQAGGAPRGGANVLTF.

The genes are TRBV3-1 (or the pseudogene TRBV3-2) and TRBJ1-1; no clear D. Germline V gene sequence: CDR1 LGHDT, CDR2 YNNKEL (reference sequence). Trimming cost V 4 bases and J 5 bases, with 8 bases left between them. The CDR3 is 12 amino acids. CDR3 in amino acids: CASSRFRTEAFF. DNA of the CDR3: TGTGCCAGCAGCCGTTTCAGAACTGAAGCTTTCTTT.

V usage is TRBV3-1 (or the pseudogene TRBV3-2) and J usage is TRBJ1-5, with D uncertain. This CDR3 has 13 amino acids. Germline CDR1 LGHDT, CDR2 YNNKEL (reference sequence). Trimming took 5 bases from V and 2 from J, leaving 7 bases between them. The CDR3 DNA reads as TGTGCCAGCAGCTCTACGGGCAATCAGCCCCAGCATTTT. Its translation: CASSSTGNQPQHF.

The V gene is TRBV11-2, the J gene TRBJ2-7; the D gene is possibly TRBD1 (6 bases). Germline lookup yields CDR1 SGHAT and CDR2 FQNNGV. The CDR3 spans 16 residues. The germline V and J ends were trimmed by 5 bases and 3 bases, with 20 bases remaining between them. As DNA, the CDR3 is TGTGCCAGCAGCCCCCTAGGACGAACAGGGCGCTACGAGCAGTACTTC. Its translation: CASSPLGRTGRYEQYF. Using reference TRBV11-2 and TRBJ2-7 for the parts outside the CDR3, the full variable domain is EAGVAQSPRYKIIEKRQSVAFWCNPISGHATLYWYQQILGQGPKLLIQFQNNGVVDDSQLPKDRFSAERLKGVDSTLKIQPAKLEDSAVYLCASSPLGRTGRYEQYFGPGTRLTVT.

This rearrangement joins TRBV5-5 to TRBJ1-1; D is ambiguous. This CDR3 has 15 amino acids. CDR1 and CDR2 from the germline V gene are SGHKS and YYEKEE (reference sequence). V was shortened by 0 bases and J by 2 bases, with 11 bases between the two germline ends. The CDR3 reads CASSLAGRENTEAFF. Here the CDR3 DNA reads TGTGCCAGCAGCTTGGCTGGCAGAGAAAACACTGAAGCTTTCTTT.

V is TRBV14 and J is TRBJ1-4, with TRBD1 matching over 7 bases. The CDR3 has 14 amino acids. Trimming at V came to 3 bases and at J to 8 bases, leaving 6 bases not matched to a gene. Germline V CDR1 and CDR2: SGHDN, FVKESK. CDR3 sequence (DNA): TGTGCCAGCAGCCAGGGGACAGAAAGCGAAAAACTGTTTTTT. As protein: CASSQGTESEKLFF.

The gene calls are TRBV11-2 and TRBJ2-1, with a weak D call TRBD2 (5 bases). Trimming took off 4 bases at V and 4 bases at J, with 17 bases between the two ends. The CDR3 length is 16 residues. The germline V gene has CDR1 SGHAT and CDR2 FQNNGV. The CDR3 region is CASSSKSSTHYNEQFF. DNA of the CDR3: TGTGCCAGCAGCTCCAAATCTAGCACACATTACAATGAGCAGTTCTTC.

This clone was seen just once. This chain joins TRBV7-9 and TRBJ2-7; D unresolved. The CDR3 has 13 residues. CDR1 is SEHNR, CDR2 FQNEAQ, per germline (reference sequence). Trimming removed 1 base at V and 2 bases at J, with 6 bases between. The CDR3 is CASSLDAAYEQYF. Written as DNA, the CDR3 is TGTGCCAGCAGCTTAGACGCCGCCTACGAGCAGTACTTC.

CDR3 bases: TGTGCCAGCAGCTTAACTGCGGGAGGTGGCACAGATACGCAGTATTTT. This sequence encodes CASSLTAGGGTDTQYF. The rearrangement joins TRBV7-9 to TRBJ2-3, with 8 bases fitting TRBD2. Trimming cost V 2 bases and J 1 base; bases outside gene matches: 5. The CDR3 totals 16 residues. The V gene's germline CDR1 is SEHNR and CDR2 FQNEAQ (reference sequence). The full variable domain, in which reference TRBV7-9 and TRBJ2-3 provide the parts outside the CDR3, is DTGVSQNPRHKITKRGQNVTFRCDPISEHNRLYWYRQTLGQGPEFLTYFQNEAQLEKSRLLSDRFSAERPKGSFSTLEIQRTEQGDSAMYLCASSLTAGGGTDTQYFGPGTRLTVL.

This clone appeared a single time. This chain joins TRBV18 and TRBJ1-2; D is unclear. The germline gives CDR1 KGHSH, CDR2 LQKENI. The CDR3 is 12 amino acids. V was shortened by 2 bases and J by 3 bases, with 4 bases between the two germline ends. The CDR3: CASSPADYGYTF. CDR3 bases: TGTGCCAGCTCACCAGCAGACTATGGCTACACCTTC.

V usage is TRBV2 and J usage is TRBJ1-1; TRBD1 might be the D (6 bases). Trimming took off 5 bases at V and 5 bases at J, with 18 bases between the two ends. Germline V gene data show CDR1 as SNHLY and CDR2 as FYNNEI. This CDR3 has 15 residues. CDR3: CASSTNGGVGTEAFF. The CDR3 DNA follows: TGTGCCAGCAGTACTAATGGGGGCGTTGGGACTGAAGCTTTCTTT.

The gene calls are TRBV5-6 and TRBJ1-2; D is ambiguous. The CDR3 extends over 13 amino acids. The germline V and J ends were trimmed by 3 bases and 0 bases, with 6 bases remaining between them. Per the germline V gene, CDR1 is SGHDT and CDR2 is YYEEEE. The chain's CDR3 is CASSSLSNYGYTF. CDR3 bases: TGTGCCAGCAGCTCTCTATCTAACTATGGCTACACCTTC.

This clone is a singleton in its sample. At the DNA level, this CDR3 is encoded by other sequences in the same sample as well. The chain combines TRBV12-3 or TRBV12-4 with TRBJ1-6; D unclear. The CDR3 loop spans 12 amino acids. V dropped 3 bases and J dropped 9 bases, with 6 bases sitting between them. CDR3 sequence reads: CASSLGGSPLHF. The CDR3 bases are TGTGCCAGCAGTTTGGGAGGTTCACCCCTCCACTTT.

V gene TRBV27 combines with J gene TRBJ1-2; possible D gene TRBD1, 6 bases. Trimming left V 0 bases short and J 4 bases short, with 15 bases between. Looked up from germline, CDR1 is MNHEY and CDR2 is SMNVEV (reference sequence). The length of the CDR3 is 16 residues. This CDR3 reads CASSLSRGRGFYGYTF. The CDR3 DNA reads TGTGCCAGCAGTTTATCGAGGGGGAGAGGCTTCTATGGCTACACCTTC.

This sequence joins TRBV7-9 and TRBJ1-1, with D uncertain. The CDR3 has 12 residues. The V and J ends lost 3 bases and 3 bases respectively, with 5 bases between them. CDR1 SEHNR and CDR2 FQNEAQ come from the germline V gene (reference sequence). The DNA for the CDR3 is TGTGCCAGCAGCTTTTATCACACTGAAGCTTTCTTT. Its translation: CASSFYHTEAFF. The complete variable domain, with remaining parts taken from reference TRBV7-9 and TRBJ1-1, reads DTGVSQNPRHKITKRGQNVTFRCDPISEHNRLYWYRQTLGQGPEFLTYFQNEAQLEKSRLLSDRFSAERPKGSFSTLEIQRTEQGDSAMYLCASSFYHTEAFFGQGTRLTVV.

CDR3 in amino acids: CASRRQGNYGYTF. CDR3 DNA: TGTGCCAGCAGGCGACAGGGTAACTATGGCTACACCTTC. This rearrangement joins TRBV5-4 to TRBJ1-2; TRBD1 matches at 7 bases. Germline V CDR1 and CDR2: SGHNT, YYREEE (reference sequence). Trimming took 5 bases from V and 1 from J; bases not matched to a gene: 2. This CDR3 spans 13 amino acids.

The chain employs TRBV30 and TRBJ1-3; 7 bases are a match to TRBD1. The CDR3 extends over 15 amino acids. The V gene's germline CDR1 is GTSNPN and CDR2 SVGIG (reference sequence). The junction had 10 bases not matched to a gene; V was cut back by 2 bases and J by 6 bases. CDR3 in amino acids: CAWSTPGQALNTIYF. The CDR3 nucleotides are TGTGCCTGGAGTACCCCTGGACAGGCTCTAAACACCATATATTTT.

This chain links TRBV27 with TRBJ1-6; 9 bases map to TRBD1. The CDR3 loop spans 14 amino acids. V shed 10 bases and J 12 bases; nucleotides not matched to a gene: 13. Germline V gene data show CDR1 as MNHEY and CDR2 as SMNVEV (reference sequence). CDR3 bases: TGTGCCACCCGGAAGGGACAGGGCTCTGGACCCCTCCACTTT. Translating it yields CATRKGQGSGPLHF.

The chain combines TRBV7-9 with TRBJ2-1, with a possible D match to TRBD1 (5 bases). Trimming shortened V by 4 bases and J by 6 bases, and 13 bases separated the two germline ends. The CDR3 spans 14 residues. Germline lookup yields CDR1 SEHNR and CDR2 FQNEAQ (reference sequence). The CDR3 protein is CASSSRTGANEQFF. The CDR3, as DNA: TGTGCCAGCAGCTCCCGTACAGGAGCCAATGAGCAGTTCTTC.

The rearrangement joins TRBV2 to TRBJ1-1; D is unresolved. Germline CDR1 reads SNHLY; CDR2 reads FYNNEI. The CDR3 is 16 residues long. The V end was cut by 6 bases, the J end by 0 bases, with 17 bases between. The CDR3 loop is CASSPPKVLLNTEAFF. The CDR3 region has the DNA TGTGCCAGCAGCCCTCCAAAGGTCCTTTTGAACACTGAAGCTTTCTTT.

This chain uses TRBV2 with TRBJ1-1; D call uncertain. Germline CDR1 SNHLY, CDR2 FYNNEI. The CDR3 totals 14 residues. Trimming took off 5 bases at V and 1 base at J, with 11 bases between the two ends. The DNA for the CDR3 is TGTGCCAGCAGTATAGGCACCCGGAACACTGAAGCTTTCTTT. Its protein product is CASSIGTRNTEAFF.

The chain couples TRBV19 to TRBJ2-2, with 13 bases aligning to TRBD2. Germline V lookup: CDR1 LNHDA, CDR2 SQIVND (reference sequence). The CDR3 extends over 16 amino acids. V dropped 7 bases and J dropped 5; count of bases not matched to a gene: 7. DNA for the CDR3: TGTGCCAGTACCCGACTAGCGGGAGGTCGGACCGGGGAGCTGTTTTTT. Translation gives CASTRLAGGRTGELFF.

CDR3 sequence: CASSLDNTGDSPLHF. CDR3 nucleotides: TGTGCCAGCAGCTTAGACAACACCGGCGATTCACCCCTCCACTTT. The chain is built from TRBV5-4 and TRBJ1-6, with no clear D. The CDR3 extends over 15 amino acids. The germline CDR1 and CDR2 sequences are SGHNT and YYREEE (reference sequence). V shed 2 bases and J shed 8 bases, with 14 bases lying between them.

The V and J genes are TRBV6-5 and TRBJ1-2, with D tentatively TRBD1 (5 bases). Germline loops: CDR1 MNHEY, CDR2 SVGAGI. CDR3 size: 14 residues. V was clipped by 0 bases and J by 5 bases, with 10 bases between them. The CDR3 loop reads CASSYSGATYGYTF. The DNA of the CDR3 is TGTGCCAGCAGTTACTCCGGGGCTACGTATGGCTACACCTTC.

The CDR3 is CSGGGEQTGGYTF. The CDR3 coding sequence is TGCAGCGGTGGAGGTGAACAGACCGGTGGCTACACCTTC. This chain links TRBV29-1 with TRBJ1-2; D unresolved. CDR1 SQVTM and CDR2 ANQGSEA come from the germline V gene. V dropped 7 bases and J dropped 7 bases, with 19 bases sitting between them. The CDR3 is 13 amino acids.

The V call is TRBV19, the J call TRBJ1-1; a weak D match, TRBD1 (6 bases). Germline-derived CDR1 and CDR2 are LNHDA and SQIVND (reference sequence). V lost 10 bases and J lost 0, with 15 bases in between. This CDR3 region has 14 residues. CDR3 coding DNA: TGTGCCACCCAGGACAGAGTAATGAACACTGAAGCTTTCTTT. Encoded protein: CATQDRVMNTEAFF.